Listed here are 26 T cell receptor beta chains from one sample, sequenced in a study of PD-1 blockade in classical Hodgkin lymphoma. Relapses following autologous stem cell transplantation were seen in all patients, with brentuximab vedotin exposure varying. TCRdb keeps only in-frame clones here, not all; method: immunoSEQ multiplex PCR. The table shows tens of thousands of clones, with over 65% occurring only once. The material sequenced was peripheral blood mononuclear cells (PBMCs), taken at baseline. The receptors here all came from a human donor with classical Hodgkin lymphoma.

V usage is TRBV5-1 and J usage is TRBJ2-2, with TRBD2 as a possible D gene (5 bases). The CDR3 sequence is 14 residues long. V lost 9 bases and J 4 bases, leaving 16 bases between the germline ends. Germline values: CDR1 SGHRS, CDR2 YFSETQ. The CDR3 nucleotides read TGCGCCACCGGAAGTCGGGGAATCACCGGGGAGCTGTTTTTT. Encoded protein: CATGSRGITGELFF.

This chain connects TRBV6-1 to TRBJ2-7; no clear D gene. This CDR3 contains 13 residues. From germline, CDR1 is MNHNS and CDR2 SASEGT. Trimming stripped 3 bases from V and 2 bases from J, with 8 bases between. CDR3 sequence (DNA): TGTGCCAGCAGTGAGTCTTCCCCCTACGAGCAGTACTTC. Translation: CASSESSPYEQYF.

This chain connects TRBV13 to TRBJ2-1, with TRBD2 matching 9 bases. V shed 4 bases and J 6 bases; nucleotides not matched to a gene: 4. The CDR3 spans 14 residues. From germline, CDR1 is PRHDT and CDR2 FYEKMQ (reference sequence). The CDR3 sequence: CASSYGLASNEQFF. The CDR3, as DNA: TGTGCCAGCAGCTACGGACTAGCGAGCAATGAGCAGTTCTTC.

This chain joins TRBV28 and TRBJ1-2; 8 nucleotides line up with TRBD1. Germline trimming cut 5 bases from V and 3 bases from J; bases unmatched to any gene: 2. This CDR3 is built from 13 residues. The germline CDR1 and CDR2 sequences are MDHEN and SYDVKM. The CDR3 sequence: CASSGTGDYGYTF. Here the CDR3 DNA reads TGTGCCAGCAGTGGGACAGGCGACTATGGCTACACCTTC.

This chain uses TRBV10-3 with TRBJ2-1, with no clear D. V shed 0 bases and J shed 4 bases, with 4 bases lying between them. CDR1 is ENHRY and CDR2 is SYGVKD in the germline V gene. There are 13 residues in the CDR3. In nucleotides, the CDR3 is TGTGCCATCAGTGAGTCAGGTTACAATGAGCAGTTCTTC. It specifies CAISESGYNEQFF.

The rearrangement uses TRBV4-1 and TRBJ2-7; the D call may be TRBD1 or TRBD2 (6 bases each). V was clipped by 1 base and J by 0 bases, with 16 bases between them. The germline CDR1 and CDR2 sequences are MGHRA and YSYEKL. CDR3 length: 17 amino acids. Here the CDR3 reads CASSQVWLSGASYEQYF. CDR3 bases: TGCGCCAGCAGCCAAGTGTGGCTCTCGGGGGCCTCCTACGAGCAGTACTTC.

This clone was detected only a few times. V usage is TRBV7-2 and J usage is TRBJ1-2; no clear D. CDR1 is SGHTA, CDR2 FQGNSA, per germline. The CDR3 consists of 14 residues. With 2 bases removed from V and 7 bases from J, the gap between germline ends came to 14 bases. Here the CDR3 reads CASSLISTLSGYTF. The DNA of the CDR3 is TGTGCCAGCAGCTTAATTTCAACTCTGAGTGGCTACACCTTC.

The CDR3 coding sequence is TGTGCCAGCTCACCGAGCGGAGCCCACAATGAGCAGTTCTTC. The encoded protein is CASSPSGAHNEQFF. The chain uses TRBV18 and TRBJ2-1, with D perhaps TRBD2 (5 bases). The germline V gene has CDR1 KGHSH and CDR2 LQKENI. V was shortened by 3 bases and J by 5 bases, with 11 bases between the two germline ends. The CDR3 is made up of 14 amino acids.

This clone occurred a few times. This chain connects TRBV20-1 to TRBJ2-5, with no clear D. The CDR3 runs 11 residues. Germline V lookup: CDR1 DFQATT, CDR2 SNEGSKA (reference sequence). Trimming removed 4 bases at V and 5 bases at J, with 8 bases between. CDR3 coding DNA: TGCAGTGCTATTCGGCGGGAGACCCAGTACTTC. The encoded protein is CSAIRRETQYF.

The V and J genes are TRBV7-6 and TRBJ2-2, with D hard to call. V was pared by 5 bases and J by 4 bases, with 17 bases between. CDR3 size: 16 residues. CDR1 is SGHVS, CDR2 FNYEAQ, per germline. CDR3 loop: CASSIRARSGTGELFF. Written as DNA, the CDR3 is TGTGCCAGCAGCATAAGGGCTAGATCGGGCACCGGGGAGCTGTTTTTT.

This clone has a handful of counts. The chain couples TRBV28 to TRBJ2-7; weak D call: TRBD1 (6 bases). The V end was cut by 6 bases, the J end by 5 bases, with 11 bases between. The CDR3 is made up of 12 amino acids. Germline CDR1 reads MDHEN; CDR2 reads SYDVKM. The CDR3: CASRQGFHEQYF. Written as DNA, the CDR3 is TGTGCCAGCAGGCAGGGGTTCCACGAGCAGTACTTC.

This clone was counted a few times. The chain is built from TRBV19 and TRBJ2-1; D remains unclear. This CDR3 has 14 amino acids. Trimming took 6 bases from V and 6 from J, leaving 15 bases between them. Germline V gene sequence: CDR1 LNHDA, CDR2 SQIVND (reference sequence). DNA of the CDR3: TGTGCCAGTAGGAATACGGTGGTGGCCAATGAGCAGTTCTTC. Its protein product is CASRNTVVANEQFF.

V gene TRBV4-1 combines with J gene TRBJ2-7; D ambiguous. CDR1 is MGHRA, CDR2 YSYEKL, per germline. The CDR3 loop spans 15 amino acids. Trimming cost V 6 bases and J 2 bases, with 17 bases left between them. The CDR3 is CASRESTVTTYEQYF. The CDR3 bases are TGCGCCAGCAGAGAATCGACCGTGACCACCTACGAGCAGTACTTC.

This sequence joins TRBV2 and TRBJ2-2, with a weak D call TRBD2 (6 bases). V lost 3 bases and J 6 bases, leaving 14 bases between the germline ends. This CDR3 is built from 15 residues. Germline V gives CDR1 SNHLY, CDR2 FYNNEI. CDR3 coding DNA: TGTGCCAGCAGTGACCCGGGGGAGGCAGCCGGGGAGCTGTTTTTT. It codes for CASSDPGEAAGELFF.

This clone occurred a few times. The genes are TRBV13 and TRBJ2-3; D unresolved. Germline values: CDR1 PRHDT, CDR2 FYEKMQ (reference sequence). CDR3 length: 16 residues. Trimming took off 5 bases at V and 2 bases at J, with 17 bases between the two ends. The CDR3 coding sequence is TGTGCCAGCAGCACCCGTCAAGACATTGCCACAGATACGCAGTATTTT. It encodes CASSTRQDIATDTQYF.

The CDR3 region has the DNA TGTGCCAGCAGCCAAGAAACAACGAGCTCTGGGGCCAACGTCCTGACTTTC. It codes for CASSQETTSSGANVLTF. The rearrangement links TRBV4-2 to TRBJ2-6; D unclear. Looked up from germline, CDR1 is LGHNA and CDR2 is YNFKEQ. This CDR3 spans 17 amino acids. Between the trimmed V and J ends, which lost 0 bases and 0 bases, there was a span of 9 bases.

Only one count was recorded for this clone. CDR3: CASSLAGMWGTSGNTIYF. As DNA, the CDR3 is TGCGCCAGCAGCTTGGCCGGTATGTGGGGTACCTCTGGAAACACCATATATTTT. V and J are TRBV5-1 and TRBJ1-3, with D unclear. Trimming stripped 0 bases from V and 0 bases from J, with 16 bases between. The CDR3 consists of 18 residues. Germline V lookup: CDR1 SGHRS, CDR2 YFSETQ.

CDR3 bases: TGTGCCAGCAGTCTTGCCGGGGCTCCCTACGAGCAGTACTTC. It specifies CASSLAGAPYEQYF. This rearrangement joins TRBV6-6 to TRBJ2-7, with D tentatively TRBD1 or TRBD2 (5 bases each). The CDR3 extends over 14 amino acids. V gave up 5 bases and J gave up 2 bases, with 13 bases separating them. Per germline, CDR1 MNHNY and CDR2 SVGAGI (reference sequence).

The gene calls are TRBV6-6 and TRBJ2-4, with D perhaps matching TRBD1 (5 bases). There are 16 residues in the CDR3. With 2 bases removed from V and 1 base from J, the gap between germline ends came to 12 bases. Germline V gives CDR1 MNHNY, CDR2 SVGAGI (reference sequence). In DNA form, the CDR3 reads TGTGCCAGCAGTTACGGTGGCAGGGTTGCCAAAAACATTCAGTACTTC. Its protein product is CASSYGGRVAKNIQYF.

The rearrangement joins TRBV19 to TRBJ2-7; D is uncertain. Germline assignment: CDR1 LNHDA and CDR2 SQIVND (reference sequence). There are 15 residues in the CDR3. V was cut by 2 bases and J by 0 bases, with 11 bases left in between. The DNA for the CDR3 is TGTGCCAGTAGTATAATCAGCGCCCCCTCCTACGAGCAGTACTTC. Protein product: CASSIISAPSYEQYF.

The chain carries TRBV6-5 and TRBJ2-4; 9 nucleotides line up with TRBD2. V was clipped by 5 bases and J by 8 bases; unmatched bases: 7. The CDR3 spans 14 residues. Germline loops: CDR1 MNHEY, CDR2 SVGAGI. The CDR3 region has the DNA TGTGCCAGCAGTGAAGGGCTAGCGGGGCACATTCAGTACTTC. It specifies CASSEGLAGHIQYF.

This clone was seen only a few times. This chain links TRBV7-9 with TRBJ1-1; D might be TRBD1 (6 bases). Per germline, CDR1 SEHNR and CDR2 FQNEAQ (reference sequence). Deletions cut 5 bases from V and 1 base from J, with 8 bases between. The length of the CDR3 is 13 residues. The CDR3 sequence is CASSPTGNTEAFF. The CDR3 nucleotides are TGTGCCAGCAGCCCGACAGGGAACACTGAAGCTTTCTTT.

V and J are TRBV7-6 and TRBJ2-7, with D maybe TRBD2 (6 bases). The CDR3 is 16 amino acids. The germline CDR1 and CDR2 sequences are SGHVS and FNYEAQ. V shed 1 base and J shed 2 bases, with 15 bases lying between them. CDR3 residues: CASSLEAGGGPYEQYF. CDR3 in DNA: TGTGCCAGCAGCTTAGAGGCCGGGGGAGGCCCCTACGAGCAGTACTTC.

The V call is TRBV6-5, the J call TRBJ1-2; D perhaps matches TRBD1 (5 bases). Trimming removed 2 bases at V and 2 bases at J, with 9 bases between. The length of the CDR3 is 14 residues. Germline CDR1 reads MNHEY; CDR2 reads SVGAGI. CDR3 loop: CASSYDRLNYGYTF. DNA of the CDR3: TGTGCCAGCAGTTACGACAGATTAAACTATGGCTACACCTTC.

The J gene is TRBJ2-7, the V gene TRBV14, with D uncertain. Per the germline V gene, CDR1 is SGHDN and CDR2 is FVKESK. Trimming pared 3 bases from V and 5 bases from J, leaving 5 bases between. This CDR3 comprises 11 residues. Here the CDR3 reads CASSHANEQYF. The CDR3 coding sequence is TGTGCCAGCAGCCACGCGAACGAGCAGTACTTC.

This chain uses TRBV6-5 with TRBJ2-3; 8 bases fit TRBD2. The CDR3 is 14 amino acids. CDR1 and CDR2 (germline): MNHEY, SVGAGI. J was trimmed by 3 bases and V by 7 bases; bases with no gene match: 6. The CDR3 loop reads CASTRAGATDTQYF. CDR3 in DNA: TGTGCCAGCACTCGAGCGGGAGCTACAGATACGCAGTATTTT.